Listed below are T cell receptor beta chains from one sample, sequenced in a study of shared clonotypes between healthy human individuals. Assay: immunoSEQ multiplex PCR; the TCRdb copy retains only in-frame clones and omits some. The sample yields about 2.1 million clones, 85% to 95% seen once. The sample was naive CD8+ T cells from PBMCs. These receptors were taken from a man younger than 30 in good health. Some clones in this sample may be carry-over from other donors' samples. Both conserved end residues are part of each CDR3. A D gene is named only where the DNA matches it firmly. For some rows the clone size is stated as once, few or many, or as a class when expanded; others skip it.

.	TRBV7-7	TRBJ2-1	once	TGTGCCAGCAGCTTAGATTTTCCCGGGAATTACAATGAGCAGTTCTTC	CASSLDFPGNYNEQFF
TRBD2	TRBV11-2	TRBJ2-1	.	TGTGCCAGCAGCTGGACTAGCGGGCAATACAATGAGCAGTTCTTC	CASSWTSGQYNEQFF
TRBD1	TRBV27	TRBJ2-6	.	TGTGCCAGCAGACCGGGACAGTACTCTGGGGCCAACGTCCTGACTTTC	CASRPGQYSGANVLTF
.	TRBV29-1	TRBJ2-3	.	TGCAGCGTCCGAGAGCGTACAGATACGCAGTATTTT	CSVRERTDTQYF
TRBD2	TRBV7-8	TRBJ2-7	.	TGTGCCAGCAGCTTATTCGGTCGGGAGGGCCCGTACGAGCAGTACTTC	CASSLFGREGPYEQYF
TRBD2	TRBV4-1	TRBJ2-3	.	TGCGCCAGCAGCCAAACCGGAACTAGCGGGTTCACAGATACGCAGTATTTT	CASSQTGTSGFTDTQYF
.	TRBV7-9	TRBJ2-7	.	TGTGCCAGCAGCTTAGTATTCAGGAACTACGAGCAGTACTTC	CASSLVFRNYEQYF
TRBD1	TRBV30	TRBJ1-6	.	TGTGCCTGGAACTTACAGGGGCAATCACCCCTCCACTTT	CAWNLQGQSPLHF
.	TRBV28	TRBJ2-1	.	TGTGCCAGCAGTCCTGCCTATGAGCAGTTCTTC	CASSPAYEQFF
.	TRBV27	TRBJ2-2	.	TGTGCCAGCAGTGGGACATACCCCGGGGAGCTGTTTTTT	CASSGTYPGELFF
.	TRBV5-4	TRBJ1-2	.	TGTGCCAGCAGCTTGTACCGGGGGTACTATGGCTACACCTTC	CASSLYRGYYGYTF
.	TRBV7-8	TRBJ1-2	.	TGTGCCAGCAGCTTAGAAAATGAGCAAAACGGCTACACCTTC	CASSLENEQNGYTF
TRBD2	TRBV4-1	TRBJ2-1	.	TGCGCCAGCAGCCAATCGACTAGCGGATACAATGAGCAGTTCTTC	CASSQSTSGYNEQFF
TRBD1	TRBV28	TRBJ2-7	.	TGTGCCAGCAGTTCAACCGGGACAGACTACGAGCAGTACTTC	CASSSTGTDYEQYF
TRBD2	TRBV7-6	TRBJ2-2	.	TGTGCCAGCAGCTTATCTCCTAGCGGGACGTACACCGGGGAGCTGTTTTTT	CASSLSPSGTYTGELFF
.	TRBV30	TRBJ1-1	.	TGTGCCTGTGATCGGGGCACTGAAGCTTTCTTT	CACDRGTEAFF
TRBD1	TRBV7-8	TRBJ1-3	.	TGTGCCAGCAGCGCAGGGACAGGGAATGGAAACACCATATATTTT	CASSAGTGNGNTIYF
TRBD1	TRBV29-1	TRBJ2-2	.	TGCAGCGGCCGGGACAGAAACACCGGGGAGCTGTTTTTT	CSGRDRNTGELFF
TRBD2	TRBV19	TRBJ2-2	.	TGTGCCAGTAGTAGACTAGCGGGGAACACCGGGGAGCTGTTTTTT	CASSRLAGNTGELFF
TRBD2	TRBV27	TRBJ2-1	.	TGTGCCAGCACCCCAGGGACTAGCGGTTACAATGAGCAGTTCTTC	CASTPGTSGYNEQFF
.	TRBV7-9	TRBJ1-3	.	TGTGCCAGCAGCATTGGTCCGGCGAGCTCTGGAAACACCATATATTTT	CASSIGPASSGNTIYF
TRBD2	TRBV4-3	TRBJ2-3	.	TGCGCCAGCAGCCAAGATTACCTAGCGGGAGGGCGAGGCACAGATACGCAGTATTTT	CASSQDYLAGGRGTDTQYF
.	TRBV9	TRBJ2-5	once	TGTGCCAGCAGCGTAGGCGCAGGGCTAGAGACCCAGTACTTC	CASSVGAGLETQYF
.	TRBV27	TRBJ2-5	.	TGTGCCAGCAGCCCCCTGGCGGTCCGGGGATGGGAGACCCAGTACTTC	CASSPLAVRGWETQYF